This entry lists 11 T cell receptor beta chains sequenced from one sample in a study of blood T cell repertoires in COVID-19. Data came from immunoSEQ multiplex PCR; TCRdb stores just in-frame clones and leaves some out. The data contain about 6,200 clones, more than 65% of them singletons. Sequenced input: peripheral blood. These receptors came from a man aged 60 to 69 with acute or convalescent COVID-19.

This clone was seen once. This sequence joins TRBV11-3 and TRBJ2-7; TRBD1 matches 11 bases. The germline V gene encodes CDR1 SGHNT and CDR2 YENEEA. This CDR3 contains 15 residues. After removal of 5 bases from V and 3 bases from J, the junction contained 6 bases not matched to a gene. The CDR3 sequence: CASSQGQGAFYEQYF. The CDR3 nucleotides read TGTGCCAGCAGCCAAGGACAGGGGGCTTTCTACGAGCAGTACTTC.

Only a few counts were recorded for this clone. V and J are TRBV27 and TRBJ2-7; possible D gene TRBD1, 6 bases. The CDR3 totals 16 residues. Germline values: CDR1 MNHEY, CDR2 SMNVEV (reference sequence). Trimming took 5 bases from V and 4 from J, leaving 21 bases between them. The CDR3 spells CASSTRTGSHIYEQYF. In DNA, the CDR3 is TGTGCCAGCAGTACACGTACAGGGTCCCACATTTACGAGCAGTACTTC.

The chain combines TRBV13 with TRBJ2-6; D is ambiguous. CDR3 length: 14 amino acids. V was pared by 3 bases and J by 0 bases, with 3 bases between. Germline lookup yields CDR1 PRHDT and CDR2 FYEKMQ (reference sequence). CDR3 coding DNA: TGTGCCAGCAGCTTCAACTCTGGGGCCAACGTCCTGACTTTC. Its protein is CASSFNSGANVLTF.

This clone showed up just a few times. This rearrangement joins TRBV5-1 to TRBJ2-2, with 11 bases lining up with TRBD2. The germline V gene encodes CDR1 SGHRS and CDR2 YFSETQ. V lost 3 bases, J lost 4 bases, and 8 bases stayed unmatched. The CDR3 runs 17 residues. CDR3 in DNA: TGCGCCAGCAGCTGGACTAGCGGGTTCGGGAGCACCGGGGAGCTGTTTTTT. Its translation: CASSWTSGFGSTGELFF.

There are a few counts of this clone. This sample also contains other DNA sequences that code for the same CDR3. The chain joins TRBV2 to TRBJ1-2, with TRBD1 matching over 7 bases. J was trimmed by 0 bases and V by 6 bases; bases with no gene match: 4. This CDR3 comprises 14 residues. Germline V gene sequence: CDR1 SNHLY, CDR2 FYNNEI. The CDR3 DNA reads TGTGCCAGCAGCAGACAGGGAGCTAACTATGGCTACACCTTC. It yields the protein CASSRQGANYGYTF.

The genes are TRBV19 and TRBJ2-1; 14 bases are shared with TRBD2. The CDR3 loop spans 14 amino acids. Germline V gene sequence: CDR1 LNHDA, CDR2 SQIVND (reference sequence). V trimming: 4 bases; J trimming: 10 bases; junction bases outside the gene matches: 3. DNA of the CDR3: TGTGCCAGTAGTAGACTAGCGGGAGGGAGAGAGCAGTTCTTC. The encoded protein is CASSRLAGGREQFF.

This clone qualifies as medium-sized. The chain joins TRBV5-1 to TRBJ1-2; 8 bases align to TRBD1. V gave up 5 bases and J gave up 4 bases; unmatched junction bases: 7. The CDR3 is made up of 14 amino acids. Germline V lookup: CDR1 SGHRS, CDR2 YFSETQ. CDR3 amino acids: CASSSDRVAYGYTF. The CDR3 nucleotides are TGCGCCAGCAGTTCGGACAGGGTGGCCTATGGCTACACCTTC.

This sequence joins TRBV2 and TRBJ2-7, with 11 bases matching TRBD1. Germline CDR1 SNHLY, CDR2 FYNNEI. CDR3 length: 15 residues. The trim removed 6 bases at V and 0 bases at J, leaving 4 bases unmatched. CDR3 DNA: TGTGCCAGCAGAGGCGGGACAGGGGGCTCCTACGAGCAGTACTTC. It is translated as CASRGGTGGSYEQYF.

The chain recombines TRBV29-1 with TRBJ2-7, with 9 nucleotides matching TRBD2. V shed 7 bases and J 5 bases; nucleotides not matched to a gene: 3. CDR1 is SQVTM and CDR2 is ANQGSEA in the germline V gene. This CDR3 has 11 amino acids. The CDR3 region is CSAGLADEQYF. The CDR3 DNA follows: TGCAGCGCGGGACTAGCTGACGAGCAGTACTTC.

The chain joins TRBV16 to TRBJ1-2; a possible D gene is TRBD1 (5 bases). Trimming removed 7 bases at V and 6 bases at J, with 9 bases between. Germline CDR1 reads KGHSY; CDR2 reads FQNENV. The CDR3 loop spans 11 amino acids. The CDR3 nucleotides are TGTGCCAGCACCTCGGGGGATGGCTACACCTTC. This sequence encodes CASTSGDGYTF. The complete variable domain, with remaining parts taken from reference TRBV16 and TRBJ1-2, reads GEEVAQTPKHLVRGEGQKAKLYCAPIKGHSYVFWYQQVLKNEFKFLISFQNENVFDETGMPKERFSAKCLPNSPCSLEIQATKLEDSAVYFCASTSGDGYTFGSGTRLTVV.

This chain links TRBV10-3 with TRBJ2-7; D uncertain. CDR1 and CDR2 from the germline V gene are ENHRY and SYGVKD. Trimming took 3 bases from V and 3 from J, leaving 6 bases between them. The CDR3 has 12 amino acids. In DNA form, the CDR3 reads TGTGCCATCAGTGATCAGGACTACGAGCAGTACTTC. As protein: CAISDQDYEQYF.